Listed below are T cell receptor beta chains from one sample, sequenced in a study of blood T cell repertoires in COVID-19. Generated by immunoSEQ multiplex PCR, the TCRdb table keeps only in-frame clones and is missing some. This sample has over 75,000 clones, with 78% found just once. Sequencing was done on a sample of peripheral blood. The receptors shown here come from a human donor in a cohort sampled during active COVID-19. CDR3s include the opening cysteine and the closing phenylalanine or tryptophan. A D gene is named only where the DNA matches it firmly. Clone sizes are given selectively: once, few, many, or a class where the clone is expanded.

CDR3 length,V gene,D gene,clone size,J gene,CDR3 protein,CDR3 DNA
18,TRBV7-2,.,few,TRBJ1-5,CASSIDLRGPLDNQPQHF,TGTGCCAGCAGCATTGACCTGCGGGGACCCCTAGACAATCAGCCCCAGCATTTT
14,TRBV9,TRBD1,.,TRBJ1-2,CASSYGTGDYGYTF,TGTGCCAGCAGCTATGGGACAGGGGACTATGGCTACACCTTC
17,TRBV28,TRBD2,once,TRBJ2-5,CASTTWASGGAKETQYF,TGTGCCAGCACCACTTGGGCTAGCGGGGGGGCCAAAGAGACCCAGTACTTC
13,TRBV7-9,TRBD2,.,TRBJ2-1,CANKQREDDEQFF,TGTGCCAACAAACAGCGGGAGGACGATGAGCAGTTCTTC
15,TRBV6-1,.,.,TRBJ1-1,CASSERVGRRTEAFF,TGTGCCAGCAGTGAAAGGGTGGGGCGCAGAACTGAAGCTTTCTTT
13,TRBV2,.,once,TRBJ1-5,CASREEAAGPQHF,TGTGCCAGCAGAGAGGAGGCCGCGGGGCCCCAGCATTTT
13,TRBV27,.,once,TRBJ2-1,CASSLLGRGEQFF,TGTGCCAGCAGTTTATTAGGTCGGGGTGAGCAGTTCTTC
15,TRBV6-5,.,.,TRBJ2-2,CATFRGGVNTGELFF,TGTGCCACCTTCAGGGGAGGGGTTAACACCGGGGAGCTGTTTTTT
17,TRBV7-8,.,.,TRBJ2-5,CASSFYGLKGTQETQYF,TGTGCCAGCAGCTTTTACGGACTAAAGGGAACCCAAGAGACCCAGTACTTC
15,TRBV27,.,.,TRBJ1-5,CASSLSDSIFWPQHF,TGTGCCAGCAGTTTATCGGACAGTATATTCTGGCCCCAGCATTTT
14,TRBV6-5,.,.,TRBJ2-5,CASSPYRAAGTQYF,TGTGCCAGCAGTCCCTACAGGGCTGCGGGGACCCAGTACTTC
15,TRBV5-1,TRBD1,.,TRBJ2-5,CASSLVGQVGETQYF,TGCGCCAGCAGCCTGGTCGGACAGGTCGGGGAGACCCAGTACTTC
13,TRBV11-3,.,.,TRBJ2-1,CASSLGSGNEQFF,TGTGCCAGCAGCTTAGGCTCGGGGAATGAGCAGTTCTTC
16,TRBV7-7,TRBD1,once,TRBJ1-2,CASSLPRDREGYGYTF,TGTGCCAGCAGCCTCCCCCGGGACAGGGAGGGCTATGGCTACACCTTC
15,TRBV3-1/TRBV3-2,TRBD1,.,TRBJ1-2,CASSRPGTAYYGYTF,TGTGCCAGCAGCCGTCCCGGGACAGCCTATTATGGCTACACCTTC
15,TRBV7-3,TRBD2,.,TRBJ2-1,CASSLTSGGNNEQFF,TGTGCCAGCAGCTTAACCTCGGGGGGGAACAATGAGCAGTTCTTC
14,TRBV5-1,.,.,TRBJ2-5,CASRPRGSTETQYF,TGCGCCAGCCGGCCGCGGGGTTCTACGGAGACCCAGTACTTC
16,TRBV6-5,TRBD2,.,TRBJ2-1,CASSYSTGTSLLGQFF,TGTGCCAGCAGTTACTCCACCGGGACTAGTTTATTAGGGCAGTTCTTC
13,TRBV12-3/TRBV12-4,TRBD2,.,TRBJ2-7,CASSLLAAYEQYF,TGTGCCAGCAGTTTACTAGCGGCCTACGAGCAGTACTTC
14,TRBV6-2/TRBV6-3,.,.,TRBJ2-3,CASSPGEPTDTQYF,TGTGCCAGCAGTCCCGGAGAGCCGACAGATACGCAGTATTTT
15,TRBV13,.,.,TRBJ2-1,CATQRDGSSYNEQFF,TGTGCCACTCAGAGGGATGGTAGCTCCTACAATGAGCAGTTCTTC
11,TRBV7-9,.,.,TRBJ2-1,CASSHRDEQFF,TGTGCCAGCAGTCACAGGGATGAGCAGTTCTTC
13,TRBV6-4,TRBD2,many,TRBJ2-2,CASSDWEGGELFF,TGTGCCAGCAGTGACTGGGAGGGCGGGGAGCTGTTTTTT
15,TRBV9,TRBD1,.,TRBJ2-5,CASSTTGGLGETQYF,TGTGCCAGCAGCACCACAGGGGGCTTAGGGGAGACCCAGTACTTC
15,TRBV28,TRBD1,.,TRBJ1-5,CASSRDREARQPQHF,TGTGCCAGCAGTAGGGACAGGGAGGCCCGGCAGCCCCAGCATTTT
12,TRBV29-1,.,.,TRBJ1-2,CSAASKNYGYTF,TGCAGCGCGGCAAGCAAAAACTATGGCTACACCTTC
18,TRBV27,TRBD2,.,TRBJ2-3,CASSRPLTSGTIAPTQYF,TGTGCCAGCAGCCGCCCCCTAACTAGCGGGACTATAGCACCCACGCAGTATTTT
17,TRBV5-1,TRBD2,.,TRBJ2-3,CASSAITSGRATDTQYF,TGCGCCAGCAGCGCGATCACTAGCGGGAGGGCCACAGATACGCAGTATTTT
12,TRBV12-3/TRBV12-4,TRBD1,.,TRBJ1-1,CASTLGDSEAFF,TGTGCCAGCACTTTAGGGGACAGTGAAGCTTTCTTT
18,TRBV7-6,.,.,TRBJ1-4,CASSLAAAAPGTNEKLFF,TGTGCCAGCAGCTTAGCGGCGGCCGCTCCCGGAACTAATGAAAAACTGTTTTTT
15,TRBV13,.,.,TRBJ2-2,CASSSAGLDTGELFF,TGTGCCAGCAGCTCCGCGGGACTCGACACCGGGGAGCTGTTTTTT